This T cell receptor beta chain was recovered during a study of T cells in Graves' hyperthyroidism and ophthalmopathy. In its sample, this clonotype was seen many times. The antigen is undetermined. Graves' hyperthyroidism qualified as stable when ophthalmopathy did not progress within 18 months. The source material, RNA transcripts, was used to amplify TCR beta CDR3 regions. The study used the HTBI primer set for a first-round RT-PCR of the TCR CDR3. TCRdb ran MiXCR on the multiplex PCR reads and lists one entry per CDR3 protein. The sample records over 450,000 distinct CDR3 sequences, approximately 15% being singletons. This CDR3 region has 19 residues. CDR1 and CDR2 (germline): MNHNS, SASEGT. V trimming: 4 bases; J trimming: 1 base; junction bases outside the gene matches: 18. Whole-study results and caveats: Ophthalmopathy, as predicted by the model, came a median 6.5 months after the prediction.

The chain has TRBV6-1 and TRBJ2-7; TRBD2 matches at 8 bases. The clonotype was recovered from a woman in her late teens or twenties with Graves' hyperthyroidism. Input material: blood. CDR3 loop: CASSGRRGLDRRRSYEQYV. The CDR3, as DNA: TGTGCCAGCAGTGGGAGGAGGGGACTAGACAGAAGGCGGTCCTACGAGCAGTACGTC.